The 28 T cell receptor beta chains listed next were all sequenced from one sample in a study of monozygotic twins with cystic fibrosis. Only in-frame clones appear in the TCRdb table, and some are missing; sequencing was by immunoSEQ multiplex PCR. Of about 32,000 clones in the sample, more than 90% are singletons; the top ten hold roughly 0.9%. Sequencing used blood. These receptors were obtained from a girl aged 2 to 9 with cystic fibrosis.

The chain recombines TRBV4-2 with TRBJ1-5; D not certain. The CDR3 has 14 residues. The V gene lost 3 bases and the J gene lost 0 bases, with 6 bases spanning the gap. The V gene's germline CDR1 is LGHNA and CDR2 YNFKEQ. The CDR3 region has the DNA TGTGCCAGCAGCCACGCGTTTAGCAATCAGCCCCAGCATTTT. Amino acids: CASSHAFSNQPQHF.

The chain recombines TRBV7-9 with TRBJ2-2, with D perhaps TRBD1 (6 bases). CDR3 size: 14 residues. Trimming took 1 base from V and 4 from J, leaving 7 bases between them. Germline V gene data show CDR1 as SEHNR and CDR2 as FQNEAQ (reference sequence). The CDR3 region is CASSLEGGTGELFF. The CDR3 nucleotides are TGTGCCAGCAGCTTAGAAGGGGGCACCGGGGAGCTGTTTTTT.

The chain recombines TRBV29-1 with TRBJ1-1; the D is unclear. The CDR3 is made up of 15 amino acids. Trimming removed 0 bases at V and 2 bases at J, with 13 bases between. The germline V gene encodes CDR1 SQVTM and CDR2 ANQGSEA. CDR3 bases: TGCAGCGTTGAAGATCTTCGTCATGGCAACACTGAAGCTTTCTTT. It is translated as CSVEDLRHGNTEAFF.

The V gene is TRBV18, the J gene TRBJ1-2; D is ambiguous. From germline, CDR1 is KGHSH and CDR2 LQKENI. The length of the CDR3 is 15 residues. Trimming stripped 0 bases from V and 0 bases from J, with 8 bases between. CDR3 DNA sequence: TGTGCCAGCTCACCACCTGTCCGATCTAACTATGGCTACACCTTC. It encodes CASSPPVRSNYGYTF.

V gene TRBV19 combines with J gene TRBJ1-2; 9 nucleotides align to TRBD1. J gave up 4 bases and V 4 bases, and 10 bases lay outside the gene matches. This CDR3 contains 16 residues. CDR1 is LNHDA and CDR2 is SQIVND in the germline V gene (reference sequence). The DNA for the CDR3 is TGTGCCAGTAGTAGGACAGGGGTTACCCTATCCTATGGCTACACCTTC. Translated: CASSRTGVTLSYGYTF.

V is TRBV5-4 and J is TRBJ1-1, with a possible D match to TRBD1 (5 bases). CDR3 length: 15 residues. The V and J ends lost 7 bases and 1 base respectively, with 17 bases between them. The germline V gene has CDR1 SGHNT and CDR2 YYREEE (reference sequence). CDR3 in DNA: TGTGCCAGCGCGTCCCGGGACCTCAAGAACACTGAAGCTTTCTTT. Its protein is CASASRDLKNTEAFF.

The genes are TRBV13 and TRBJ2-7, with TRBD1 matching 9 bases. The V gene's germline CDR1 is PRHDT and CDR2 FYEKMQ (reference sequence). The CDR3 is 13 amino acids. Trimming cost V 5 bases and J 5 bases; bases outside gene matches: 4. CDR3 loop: CASSVGTGNEQYF. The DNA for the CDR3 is TGTGCCAGCAGCGTCGGGACAGGGAACGAGCAGTACTTC.

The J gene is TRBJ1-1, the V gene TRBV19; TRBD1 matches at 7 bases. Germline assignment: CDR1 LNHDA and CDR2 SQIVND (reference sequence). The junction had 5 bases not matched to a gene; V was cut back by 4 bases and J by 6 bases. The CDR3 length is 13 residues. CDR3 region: CASSSQGVAEAFF. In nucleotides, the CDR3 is TGTGCCAGTAGTAGCCAGGGGGTCGCTGAAGCTTTCTTT. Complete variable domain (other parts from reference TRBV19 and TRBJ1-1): DGGITQSPKYLFRKEGQNVTLSCEQNLNHDAMYWYRQDPGQGLRLIYYSQIVNDFQKGDIAEGYSVSREKKESFPLTVTSAQKNPTAFYLCASSSQGVAEAFFGQGTRLTVV.

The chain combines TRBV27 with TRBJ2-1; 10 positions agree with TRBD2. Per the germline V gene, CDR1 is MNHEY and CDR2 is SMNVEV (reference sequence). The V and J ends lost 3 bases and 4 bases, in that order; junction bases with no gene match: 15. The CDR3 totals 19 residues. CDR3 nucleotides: TGTGCCAGCAGTTTCATAGCGGGAGGCGCGTGTCTCCCTTACAATGAGCAGTTCTTC. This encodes CASSFIAGGACLPYNEQFF.

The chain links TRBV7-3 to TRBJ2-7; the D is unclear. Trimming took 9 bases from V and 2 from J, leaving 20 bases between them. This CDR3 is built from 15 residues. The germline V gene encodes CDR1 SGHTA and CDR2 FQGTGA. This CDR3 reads CARTQWTPRPYEQYF. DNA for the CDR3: TGTGCCAGAACTCAATGGACCCCGAGACCCTACGAGCAGTACTTC.

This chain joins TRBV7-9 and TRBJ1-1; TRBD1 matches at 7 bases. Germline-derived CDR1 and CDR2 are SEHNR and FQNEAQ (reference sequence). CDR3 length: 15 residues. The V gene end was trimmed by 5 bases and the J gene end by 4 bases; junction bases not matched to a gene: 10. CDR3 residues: CASSPIGGAGTEAFF. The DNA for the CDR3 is TGTGCCAGCAGCCCTATAGGGGGCGCCGGCACTGAAGCTTTCTTT.

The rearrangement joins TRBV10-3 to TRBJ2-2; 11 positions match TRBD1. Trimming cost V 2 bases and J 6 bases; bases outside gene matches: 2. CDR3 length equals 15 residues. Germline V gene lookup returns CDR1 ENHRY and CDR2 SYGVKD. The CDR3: CAISERDRGSGELFF. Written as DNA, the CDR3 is TGTGCCATCAGTGAGAGGGACAGGGGGTCCGGGGAGCTGTTTTTT.

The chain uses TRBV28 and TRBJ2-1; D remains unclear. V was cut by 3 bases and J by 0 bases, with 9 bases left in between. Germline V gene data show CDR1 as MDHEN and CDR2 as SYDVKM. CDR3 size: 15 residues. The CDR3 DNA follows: TGTGCCAGCAGTTTTCGACCCAGCTCCTACAATGAGCAGTTCTTC. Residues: CASSFRPSSYNEQFF.

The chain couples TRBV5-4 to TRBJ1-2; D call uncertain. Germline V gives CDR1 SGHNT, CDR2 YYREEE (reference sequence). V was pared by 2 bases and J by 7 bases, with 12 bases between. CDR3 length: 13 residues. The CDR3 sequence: CASSLDSGFGYTF. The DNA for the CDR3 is TGTGCCAGCAGCTTAGATTCCGGGTTTGGCTACACCTTC.

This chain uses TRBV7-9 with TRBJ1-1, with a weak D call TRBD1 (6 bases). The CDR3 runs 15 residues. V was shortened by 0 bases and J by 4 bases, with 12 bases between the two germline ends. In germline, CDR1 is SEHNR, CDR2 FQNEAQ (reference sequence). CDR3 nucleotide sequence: TGTGCCAGCAGCTTAGCAGGGGGAAGGGGCACTGAAGCTTTCTTT. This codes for CASSLAGGRGTEAFF.

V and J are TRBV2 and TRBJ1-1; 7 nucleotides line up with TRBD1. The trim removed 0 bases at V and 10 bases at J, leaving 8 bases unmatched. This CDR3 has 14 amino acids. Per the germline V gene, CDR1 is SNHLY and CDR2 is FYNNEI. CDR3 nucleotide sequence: TGTGCCAGCAGTGAAGCGGCAGGGGGAGCAGGAGCTTTCTTT. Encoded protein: CASSEAAGGAGAFF.

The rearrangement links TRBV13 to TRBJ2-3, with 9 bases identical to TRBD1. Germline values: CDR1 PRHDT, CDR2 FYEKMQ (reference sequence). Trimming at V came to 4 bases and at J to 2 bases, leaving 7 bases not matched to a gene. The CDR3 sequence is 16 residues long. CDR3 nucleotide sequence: TGTGCCAGCAGCTACTCCGACAGGGGGGACACAGATACGCAGTATTTT. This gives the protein CASSYSDRGDTDTQYF.

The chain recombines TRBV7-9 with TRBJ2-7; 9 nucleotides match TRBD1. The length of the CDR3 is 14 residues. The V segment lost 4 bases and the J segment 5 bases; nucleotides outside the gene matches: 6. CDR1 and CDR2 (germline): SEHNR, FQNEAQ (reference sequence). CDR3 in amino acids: CASSSSRDRDEQYF. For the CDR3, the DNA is TGTGCCAGCAGCTCGTCCCGGGACAGGGACGAGCAGTACTTC.

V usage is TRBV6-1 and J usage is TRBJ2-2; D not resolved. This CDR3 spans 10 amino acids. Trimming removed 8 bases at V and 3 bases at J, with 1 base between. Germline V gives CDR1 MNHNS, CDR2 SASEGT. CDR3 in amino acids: CASYTGELFF. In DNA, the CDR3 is TGTGCCAGCTACACCGGGGAGCTGTTTTTT.

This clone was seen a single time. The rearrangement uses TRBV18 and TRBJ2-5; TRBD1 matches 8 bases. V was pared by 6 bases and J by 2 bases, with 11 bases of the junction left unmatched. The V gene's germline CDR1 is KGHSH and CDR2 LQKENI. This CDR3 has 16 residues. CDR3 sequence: CASSYARTGTQETQYF. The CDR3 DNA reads TGTGCCAGCTCCTACGCCCGGACAGGGACACAAGAGACCCAGTACTTC.

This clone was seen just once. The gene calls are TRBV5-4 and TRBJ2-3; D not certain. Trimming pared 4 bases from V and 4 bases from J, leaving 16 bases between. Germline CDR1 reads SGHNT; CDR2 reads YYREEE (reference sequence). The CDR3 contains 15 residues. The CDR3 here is CASSPPIGSADTQYF. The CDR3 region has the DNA TGTGCCAGCAGCCCCCCGATAGGATCGGCAGATACGCAGTATTTT. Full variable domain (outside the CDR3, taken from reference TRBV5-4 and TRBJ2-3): ETGVTQSPTHLIKTRGQQVTLRCSSQSGHNTVSWYQQALGQGPQFIFQYYREEENGRGNFPPRFSGLQFPNYSSELNVNALELDDSALYLCASSPPIGSADTQYFGPGTRLTVL.

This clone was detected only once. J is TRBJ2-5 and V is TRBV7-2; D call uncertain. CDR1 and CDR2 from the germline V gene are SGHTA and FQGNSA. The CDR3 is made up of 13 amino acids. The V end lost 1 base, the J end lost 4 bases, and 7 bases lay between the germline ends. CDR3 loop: CASSLEPGETQYF. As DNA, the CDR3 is TGTGCCAGCAGCTTAGAGCCTGGAGAGACCCAGTACTTC.

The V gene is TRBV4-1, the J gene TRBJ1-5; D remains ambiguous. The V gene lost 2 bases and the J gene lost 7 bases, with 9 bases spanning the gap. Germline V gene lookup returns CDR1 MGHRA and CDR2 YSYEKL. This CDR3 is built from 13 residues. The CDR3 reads CASSQLMGQPQHF. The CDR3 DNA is TGCGCCAGCAGCCAACTAATGGGCCAGCCCCAGCATTTT.

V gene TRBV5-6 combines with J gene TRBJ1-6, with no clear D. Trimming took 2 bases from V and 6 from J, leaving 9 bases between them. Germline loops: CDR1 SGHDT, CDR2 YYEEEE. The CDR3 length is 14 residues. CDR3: CASSFGYRNSPLHF. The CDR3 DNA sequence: TGTGCCAGCAGCTTCGGATATCGTAATTCACCCCTCCACTTT.

Here the CDR3 reads CASSNADSSGNTIYF. The DNA for the CDR3 is TGTGCCAGCAGCAACGCTGACAGCTCTGGAAACACCATATATTTT. The chain carries TRBV7-9 and TRBJ1-3; D might be TRBD1 (5 bases). Germline lookup yields CDR1 SEHNR and CDR2 FQNEAQ (reference sequence). V lost 5 bases to trimming and J lost 0 bases, with 11 bases between them. The CDR3 runs 15 residues.

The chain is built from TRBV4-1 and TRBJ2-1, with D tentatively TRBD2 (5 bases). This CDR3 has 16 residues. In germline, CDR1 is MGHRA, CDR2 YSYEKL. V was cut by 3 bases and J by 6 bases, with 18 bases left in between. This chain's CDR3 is CASSQETGNRLNEQFF. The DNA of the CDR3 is TGCGCCAGCAGCCAGGAAACGGGGAACCGACTCAATGAGCAGTTCTTC.

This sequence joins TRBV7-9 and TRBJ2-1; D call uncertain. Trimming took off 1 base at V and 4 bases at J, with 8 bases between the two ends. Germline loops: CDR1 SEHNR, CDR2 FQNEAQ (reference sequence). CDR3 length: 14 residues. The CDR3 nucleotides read TGTGCCAGCAGCTTAGGGAGTGAATACAATGAGCAGTTCTTC. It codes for CASSLGSEYNEQFF.

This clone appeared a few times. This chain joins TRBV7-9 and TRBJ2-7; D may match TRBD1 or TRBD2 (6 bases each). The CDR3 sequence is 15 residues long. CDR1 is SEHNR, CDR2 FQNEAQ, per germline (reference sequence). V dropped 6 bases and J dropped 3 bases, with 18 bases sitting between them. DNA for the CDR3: TGTGCCAGCAGTTCGAACAGGGAGGTGCGCTACGAGCAGTACTTC. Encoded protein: CASSSNREVRYEQYF.